Listed below are T cell receptor beta chains from one sample, sequenced in a study of blood T cell repertoires in COVID-19. The table came from immunoSEQ multiplex PCR; TCRdb's copy has only in-frame clones and leaves some out. Among 270,000 or so clones listed, over 75% were seen once. The sequencing input was peripheral blood. Receptor source: a human donor in a cohort sampled during active COVID-19. Each CDR3 is given without its conserved first and last residue. Each record gives: V gene, J gene, CDR3 protein.

TRBV5-1	TRBJ2-1	ASSRGAGGPDEQF
TRBV6-2/TRBV6-3	TRBJ2-7	ASSSRGTPLGEQY
TRBV19	TRBJ2-6	ASSGQFSGANVLT
TRBV7-2	TRBJ2-5	ASSSGRGETQY
TRBV5-1	TRBJ2-5	ASSWTAQSGAQY
TRBV29-1	TRBJ1-3	SVDPGFSAGNTIY
TRBV3-1/TRBV3-2	TRBJ1-1	ASRTGNTEAF
TRBV5-6	TRBJ2-1	ASRRWSSYNEQF
TRBV9	TRBJ2-2	ASSARGDRVNTGELF
TRBV12-3/TRBV12-4	TRBJ1-1	AWAKQGVTEAF
TRBV5-5	TRBJ1-1	ASSQDRGNYAF
TRBV20-1	TRBJ2-1	SASGAGVYNEQF
TRBV19	TRBJ2-3	ASKREGRIDTQY
TRBV9	TRBJ2-3	ASGATDTQY
TRBV19	TRBJ1-1	ASPRDSNTEAF
TRBV12-3/TRBV12-4	TRBJ2-7	ASSLGSGGEQY
TRBV11-3	TRBJ2-2	ASSWGGSRTGELF
TRBV30	TRBJ1-3	AWMGGSGNTIY
TRBV24-1	TRBJ1-4	ATSDTRGRDEKLF
TRBV6-5	TRBJ1-4	ASSYSNGEKLF
TRBV3-1/TRBV3-2	TRBJ2-7	ASSQDIGSEGLAYEQY
TRBV5-5	TRBJ2-2	ASSFGDTGELF
TRBV2	TRBJ2-1	ASQGDNEQF
TRBV11-2	TRBJ1-4	ASSLRGLGRLF
TRBV7-3	TRBJ2-3	ASSLSAGSTDTQY
TRBV28	TRBJ2-1	ASSWTSGFSYNEQF
TRBV18	TRBJ2-7	ASSPRAGPVYEQY
TRBV11-2	TRBJ2-1	ASSLDGGLGKDEQF
TRBV5-1	TRBJ2-2	ASSPAVAGSTGELF
TRBV9	TRBJ2-2	ASSVGTSGSVGELF
TRBV11-2	TRBJ1-1	ASSLALSTEAF
TRBV2	TRBJ2-5	ASSVLGGQETQY
TRBV24-1	TRBJ2-1	ATSEAGRPYNEQF
TRBV5-1	TRBJ2-1	ASSSGGDLNEQF
TRBV7-6	TRBJ2-1	ASSPQWRGIYNEQF
TRBV9	TRBJ1-1	ASSVGGDMNTEAF
TRBV5-1	TRBJ1-2	ASSPGQGIYGYT
TRBV7-2	TRBJ2-1	ASSLEAGGKEF
TRBV11-2	TRBJ2-5	ASSLELQETQY
TRBV7-9	TRBJ2-3	ASSSGQGYLFDTQY
TRBV28	TRBJ1-6	ASSSGQGHYSLH
TRBV7-9	TRBJ2-1	ASSHYRQKSYNEQF
TRBV5-1	TRBJ1-1	ASSTVDTEAF
TRBV5-6	TRBJ2-7	ASSLTLVGGSSYEQY
TRBV29-1	TRBJ2-1	SVESSGSGYNEQF
TRBV29-1	TRBJ2-2	SVKTGGRYGGELF
TRBV20-1	TRBJ2-4	SASLVRDIQY
TRBV3-1/TRBV3-2	TRBJ1-4	ASGGAWEKLF
TRBV9	TRBJ2-3	ASSVEGLAGADTQY
TRBV11-3	TRBJ2-7	ASHFGHAYEQY